This TCR beta chain was observed in a study of CD4 T cells in relation to SARS-CoV-2 and coronaviruses. Study conclusions and caveats: In roughly 60% of donors, memory CD4+ clonotypes crossrecognized SARS-CoV-2 and at least one common cold coronavirus spike. Crossreactive clones expanded significantly less to SARS-CoV-2 than monoreactive clones. This crossreactivity analysis covered spike protein alone, no other viral proteins.

Before the COVID-19 pandemic, during about 2010-2018, CD4+ T cells were taken from unexposed donors. CD4 enrichment then naive enrichment separated naive from memory CD4+ cells. The repertoire was sequenced with immunoSEQ multiplex PCR; TCRdb's copy has only in-frame clones and lacks some. The repertoire has 68,000 or so clones, about 92% of them found once; the top ten carry approximately 0.21%. Worth noting for this clone: The antigen is unknown.

The ends lost 3 bases at V and 7 bases at J; junction bases unmatched: 15. The germline gives CDR1 SGHNT, CDR2 YYREEE (reference sequence). This CDR3 comprises 18 residues. The receptor was isolated from a human donor in good health. The chain combines TRBV5-4 with TRBJ1-4, with 10 bases matching TRBD1. The sequencing input was naive CD4+ T cells from PBMCs. Described subset: naive CD4+ T cells isolated by negative enrichment. The CDR3 sequence: CASSWGGTGAHNREKLFF. Here the CDR3 DNA reads TGTGCCAGCAGCTGGGGGGGGACAGGGGCGCACAATCGTGAAAAACTGTTTTTT.